Detailed here is one T cell receptor (beta chain). Its target is unknown. TCRs were sequenced from a few patients responding to pembrolizumab. The repertoire was sequenced with immunoSEQ multiplex PCR; TCRdb's copy has only in-frame clones and lacks some. Here the sample spans around 68,000 clones, approximately 80% being singletons. Per germline, CDR1 MNHNY and CDR2 SVGAGI (reference sequence). V lost 2 bases and J 1 base, leaving 14 bases between the germline ends. The CDR3 length is 16 residues. The data derive from a study of PD-1 blockade in mismatch repair-deficient tumors. Study-wide context: Enrolled about 2012-2016, patients had progressing, pretreated mismatch repair-deficient cancers of about a dozen types. Study-level findings and limits: Rapid post-treatment expansion, then contraction, generally preceding radiologic response, marked tumor-resident clones.

V gene TRBV6-6 combines with J gene TRBJ1-1; possibly TRBD1 for D (6 bases). This specimen consisted of peripheral blood, obtained 2 weeks after starting pembrolizumab. The sequence was collected from an adult with mismatch repair-deficient cancer. The DNA of the CDR3 is TGTGCCAGCAGTTACCCGACGACAGGACCGAACACTGAAGCTTTCTTT. Amino acids: CASSYPTTGPNTEAFF.